This T cell receptor beta chain was obtained from a study of T cells in Graves' hyperthyroidism and ophthalmopathy. This clonotype was counted at least ten times. TCR beta CDR3 region amplification was performed from RNA transcripts. During a first-round RT-PCR of the TCR CDR3, the HTBI primer set was used. TCRdb analysed the multiplex PCR reads with MiXCR anew, one entry per CDR3 protein. In the table there are roughly 49,000 distinct CDR3 sequences, less than 65% of which are singletons. Trimming took 5 bases from V and 0 from J, leaving 14 bases between them. CDR3 length: 15 residues. In germline, CDR1 is MNHEY, CDR2 SVGEGT.

The sequence was collected from a man in his late teens or twenties with Graves' hyperthyroidism. The sequenced sample was peripheral blood or thyroid tissue (not recorded which). The V call is TRBV6-2 or TRBV6-3, the J call TRBJ2-7; a possible D gene is TRBD1 (6 bases). The CDR3 protein is CASSITGRPSYEQYF. The CDR3 nucleotides are TGTGCCAGCAGTATAACAGGGCGTCCCTCCTACGAGCAGTACTTC.